This T cell receptor (beta chain) comes out of a study of CD8+ T cells in alopecia areata. Study summary: By percentage of affected scalp area, the severity of treated patients was scored. Study-wide points: Scalp samples also yield sequences from resident alphabeta T cells of normal skin.

Reverse transcribed after extraction, RNA yielded cDNA as the sequencing template. Data came from immunoSEQ multiplex PCR; TCRdb stores just in-frame clones and leaves some out. The sample has over 150,000 clones, roughly three fifths seen once; the top ten hold over 3%. Notes on this clone: The antigen is not known.

This CDR3 region has 16 residues. From germline, CDR1 is SGHRS and CDR2 YFSETQ. The ends lost 4 bases at V and 3 bases at J; junction bases unmatched: 10. Treatment: oral pan-JAK inhibitor, 5-10 mg twice daily. The sequence was collected from a human donor with alopecia areata. This material consisted of CD4+ T cells sorted from blood, taken at week 4, from a patient treated with tofacitinib. The V call is TRBV5-1, the J call TRBJ2-5, with 9 bases matching TRBD2. The CDR3 region has the DNA TGCGCCAGCAGCCCTGTTAGCGGGGGAGGAGAAGAGACCCAGTACTTC. Protein product: CASSPVSGGGEETQYF. Filled out from reference TRBV5-1 and TRBJ2-5, the complete variable domain reads KAGVTQTPRYLIKTRGQQVTLSCSPISGHRSVSWYQQTPGQGLQFLFEYFSETQRNKGNFPGRFSGRQFSNSRSEMNVSTLELGDSALYLCASSPVSGGGEETQYFGPGTRLLVL.